Shown below are 28 T cell receptor beta chains from a single sample sequenced in a study of T cell clones after liver transplantation. The repertoire was sequenced with immunoSEQ multiplex PCR; TCRdb's copy has only in-frame clones and lacks some. In the table there are around 78,000 clones, over 65% of which are singletons. The material sequenced was CD4+ T cells from blood, taken at the 22-month timepoint. These TCRs come from a human patient who received a liver transplant. Certain T cells may be donor cells from the graft.

The chain is built from TRBV5-1 and TRBJ2-1; no clear D. Trimming left V 0 bases short and J 5 bases short, with 12 bases between. From germline, CDR1 is SGHRS and CDR2 YFSETQ. The CDR3 has 15 amino acids. This chain's CDR3 is CASSLASRNNNEQFF. In DNA, the CDR3 is TGCGCCAGCAGCTTGGCCAGCCGGAACAACAATGAGCAGTTCTTC. Full variable domain (outside the CDR3, taken from reference TRBV5-1 and TRBJ2-1): KAGVTQTPRYLIKTRGQQVTLSCSPISGHRSVSWYQQTPGQGLQFLFEYFSETQRNKGNFPGRFSGRQFSNSRSEMNVSTLELGDSALYLCASSLASRNNNEQFFGPGTRLTVL.

This clone was found a few times. V usage is TRBV5-1 and J usage is TRBJ2-4; the D is unclear. Trimming removed 4 bases at V and 3 bases at J, with 14 bases between. CDR1 is SGHRS and CDR2 is YFSETQ in the germline V gene. There are 15 residues in the CDR3. The CDR3 DNA reads TGCGCCAGCAGCCCCACGGTCTACAGCAAAAACATTCAGTACTTC. Translation gives CASSPTVYSKNIQYF.

V gene TRBV4-1 combines with J gene TRBJ1-2, with D tentatively TRBD1 (5 bases). The V and J ends lost 2 bases and 7 bases respectively, with 11 bases between them. This CDR3 region has 13 residues. Germline V lookup: CDR1 MGHRA, CDR2 YSYEKL. The CDR3 nucleotides read TGCGCCAGCAGCCAAATTATGGGGGGTGGCTACACCTTC. It yields the protein CASSQIMGGGYTF.

The CDR3 coding sequence is TGTGCCAGCAGCCCCGCCGGTGATGGTAGGGACGAGCAGTACTTC. Its translation is CASSPAGDGRDEQYF. The V gene is TRBV11-3, the J gene TRBJ2-7, with D unresolved. The germline CDR1 and CDR2 sequences are SGHNT and YENEEA. The V end was cut by 5 bases, the J end by 5 bases, with 19 bases between. The CDR3 has 15 residues.

V is TRBV18 and J is TRBJ1-2; D might be TRBD1 (6 bases). Trimming shortened V by 3 bases and J by 6 bases, and 17 bases separated the two germline ends. This CDR3 spans 15 amino acids. Germline V gene sequence: CDR1 KGHSH, CDR2 LQKENI. Written as DNA, the CDR3 is TGTGCCAGCTCACCTAATATCGGGACAACCGATGGCTACACCTTC. Translation: CASSPNIGTTDGYTF.

V usage is TRBV19 and J usage is TRBJ1-2, with 9 positions matching TRBD1. Per germline, CDR1 LNHDA and CDR2 SQIVND (reference sequence). CDR3 length: 14 residues. The J segment lost 4 bases and the V segment lost 5 bases, leaving 5 bases of the junction unmatched. The CDR3 protein is CASSGQGTGYGYTF. The DNA for the CDR3 is TGTGCCAGTAGTGGACAGGGGACTGGCTATGGCTACACCTTC.

The rearrangement joins TRBV11-2 to TRBJ1-1; maybe TRBD1 (5 bases). The V gene's germline CDR1 is SGHAT and CDR2 FQNNGV. The CDR3 extends over 16 amino acids. The V end was cut by 1 base, the J end by 0 bases, with 12 bases between. In DNA, the CDR3 is TGTGCCAGCAGCTTAGGGATAGGGGCCCTGAACACTGAAGCTTTCTTT. Its protein is CASSLGIGALNTEAFF.

A note on this clone: One junction end disagrees with the germline gene, perhaps due to a read error. This chain uses TRBV7-7 with TRBJ2-5; D remains ambiguous. This CDR3 region has 13 residues. The V gene's germline CDR1 is SSHAT and CDR2 FNYEAQ (reference sequence). The CDR3 loop reads CASSLGPKETQYF. In DNA form, the CDR3 reads TGTGCTAGCAGCTTAGGGCCTAAAGAGACCCAGTACTTC.

The chain uses TRBV19 and TRBJ1-1, with a possible D match to TRBD1 (6 bases). The CDR3 is made up of 17 amino acids. V was pared by 7 bases and J by 7 bases, with 28 bases between. Germline CDR1 and CDR2: LNHDA and SQIVND (reference sequence). CDR3 nucleotides: TGTGCCAGTAACCCGGGCAGGGGCCGCAAGTCAAGGGATGAAGCTTTCTTT. Protein: CASNPGRGRKSRDEAFF.

The CDR3 coding sequence is TGTGCCAGCAGCCTGCGACAGGATCAGCCCCAGCATTTT. Translated, it gives CASSLRQDQPQHF. The chain combines TRBV7-2 with TRBJ1-5; D is perhaps TRBD1 (6 bases). CDR1 is SGHTA and CDR2 is FQGNSA in the germline V gene. The CDR3 has 13 amino acids. Trimming pared 5 bases from V and 5 bases from J, leaving 10 bases between. The full variable domain, its missing parts supplied by reference TRBV7-2 and TRBJ1-5, is GAGVSQSPSNKVTEKGKDVELRCDPISGHTALYWYRQSLGQGLEFLIYFQGNSAPDKSGLPSDRFSAERTGGSVSTLTIQRTQQEDSAVYLCASSLRQDQPQHFGDGTRLSIL.

J is TRBJ2-7 and V is TRBV7-2; 10 nucleotides agree with TRBD1. This CDR3 has 15 residues. V trimming: 5 bases; J trimming: 4 bases; junction bases outside the gene matches: 8. Germline V gene sequence: CDR1 SGHTA, CDR2 FQGNSA. The CDR3 sequence is CASSLRQGARYEQYF. The CDR3 DNA reads as TGTGCCAGCAGCCTACGACAGGGGGCGCGGTACGAGCAGTACTTC.

The genes are TRBV11-2 and TRBJ2-5, with TRBD2 as a possible D gene (5 bases). CDR3 size: 11 residues. Per germline, CDR1 SGHAT and CDR2 FQNNGV. Trimming left V 5 bases short and J 5 bases short, with 6 bases between. CDR3 sequence: CASSRGETQYF. CDR3 in DNA: TGTGCCAGCAGCCGAGGGGAGACCCAGTACTTC.

About this clone itself: The sample has other DNA sequences that encode this CDR3 too. The chain joins TRBV5-1 to TRBJ1-5, with 7 bases fitting TRBD1. This CDR3 is built from 14 residues. Germline V gene sequence: CDR1 SGHRS, CDR2 YFSETQ. Trimming took 5 bases from V and 0 from J; bases not matched to a gene: 2. The CDR3 here is CASSEGASNQPQHF. DNA for the CDR3: TGCGCCAGCAGTGAGGGGGCTAGCAATCAGCCCCAGCATTTT.

The rearrangement links TRBV2 to TRBJ2-2, with D maybe TRBD2 (6 bases). V lost 7 bases and J lost 4, with 16 bases in between. The CDR3 totals 15 residues. Germline V lookup: CDR1 SNHLY, CDR2 FYNNEI. Here the CDR3 DNA reads TGTGCCAGCAAAAGGGCGGGGAGCCCCACCGGGGAGCTGTTTTTT. Its protein is CASKRAGSPTGELFF.

The rearrangement joins TRBV5-1 to TRBJ2-1, with D tentatively TRBD2 (6 bases). The V end was cut by 4 bases, the J end by 12 bases, with 14 bases between. This CDR3 spans 12 amino acids. Germline assignment: CDR1 SGHRS and CDR2 YFSETQ. This chain's CDR3 is CASSPGSRGQFF. The CDR3 DNA follows: TGCGCCAGCAGCCCCGGGAGCCGAGGGCAGTTCTTC. Full variable domain (missing parts from reference TRBV5-1 and TRBJ2-1): KAGVTQTPRYLIKTRGQQVTLSCSPISGHRSVSWYQQTPGQGLQFLFEYFSETQRNKGNFPGRFSGRQFSNSRSEMNVSTLELGDSALYLCASSPGSRGQFFGPGTRLTVL.

This sequence joins TRBV5-4 and TRBJ2-3; D unclear. The germline V and J ends were trimmed by 1 base and 4 bases, with 7 bases remaining between them. The germline gives CDR1 SGHNT, CDR2 YYREEE (reference sequence). The CDR3 is 13 amino acids. CDR3: CASSLSFADTQYF. CDR3 DNA sequence: TGTGCCAGCAGCTTGAGTTTCGCAGATACGCAGTATTTT.

The chain is built from TRBV6-5 and TRBJ2-7; possibly TRBD2 for D (5 bases). This CDR3 comprises 12 residues. V gave up 6 bases and J gave up 6 bases, with 12 bases separating them. Germline CDR1 reads MNHEY; CDR2 reads SVGAGI. This CDR3 reads CASSSRRAEQYF. In DNA form, the CDR3 reads TGTGCCAGCAGCTCGCGGCGGGCCGAGCAGTACTTC.

J is TRBJ2-7 and V is TRBV9, with 14 bases aligning to TRBD2. Trimming cost V 4 bases and J 5 bases; bases outside gene matches: 8. The CDR3 runs to 16 residues. CDR1 is SGDLS and CDR2 is YYNGEE in the germline V gene. Here the CDR3 DNA reads TGTGCCAGCAGCCTGGGACTAGCGGGAGCTTTGCACGAGCAGTACTTC. Translating gives CASSLGLAGALHEQYF.

This clone was seen once. In DNA form, the CDR3 reads TGTGCCAGCAGTGAATGGAGCCCTGGGGCCAACGTCCTGACTTTC. Amino acid sequence: CASSEWSPGANVLTF. This chain joins TRBV2 and TRBJ2-6; D is uncertain. The CDR3 contains 15 residues. V gave up 2 bases and J gave up 2 bases, with 7 bases separating them. Germline V gives CDR1 SNHLY, CDR2 FYNNEI.

The V call is TRBV23-1, the J call TRBJ2-1; 14 nucleotides match TRBD2. TRBV23-1 qualifies as an ORF whose function is uncertain. The CDR3 has 16 amino acids. After removal of 3 bases from V and 7 bases from J, the junction contained 5 bases not matched to a gene. CDR3 DNA: TGCGCCAGCAGTCAGGGACTAGCGGGGGCCAGGAATGAGCAGTTCTTC. Translation: CASSQGLAGARNEQFF.

The V gene is TRBV19, the J gene TRBJ1-6; 7 bases fit TRBD1. With 3 bases clipped from V and 10 bases from J, the junction kept 9 bases outside the gene matches. The CDR3 loop spans 15 amino acids. The germline gives CDR1 LNHDA, CDR2 SQIVND (reference sequence). CDR3 sequence: CASSIQGGLGSPLHF. DNA for the CDR3: TGTGCCAGTAGTATTCAGGGGGGGCTCGGGTCACCCCTCCACTTT.

The rearrangement joins TRBV11-2 to TRBJ2-1; D may be TRBD1 or TRBD2 (6 bases each). The germline gives CDR1 SGHAT, CDR2 FQNNGV. This CDR3 spans 15 amino acids. The V end lost 4 bases, the J end lost 0 bases, and 10 bases lay between the germline ends. The CDR3 DNA sequence: TGTGCCAGCAGCTCCGGGGGCCCCTCCTACAATGAGCAGTTCTTC. This translates into CASSSGGPSYNEQFF. Supplemented by reference TRBV11-2 and TRBJ2-1, the full variable domain reads EAGVAQSPRYKIIEKRQSVAFWCNPISGHATLYWYQQILGQGPKLLIQFQNNGVVDDSQLPKDRFSAERLKGVDSTLKIQPAKLEDSAVYLCASSSGGPSYNEQFFGPGTRLTVL.

This chain joins TRBV29-1 and TRBJ1-2; D possibly corresponds to TRBD1 (5 bases). The germline CDR1 and CDR2 sequences are SQVTM and ANQGSEA. Deletions cut 0 bases from V and 8 bases from J, with 10 bases between. The CDR3 contains 12 residues. CDR3 nucleotides: TGCAGCGTTGAAGATTCAGGGCGCGGCTACACCTTC. Protein product: CSVEDSGRGYTF. The full variable domain, rest sourced from reference TRBV29-1 and TRBJ1-2, is SAVISQKPSRDICQRGTSLTIQCQVDSQVTMMFWYRQQPGQSLTLIATANQGSEATYESGFVIDKFPISRPNLTFSTLTVSNMSPEDSSIYLCSVEDSGRGYTFGSGTRLTVV.

In this sample, this clone turned up a few times. Here the CDR3 reads CASSGGGNTIYF. For the CDR3, the DNA is TGTGCCAGCAGCGGGGGTGGAAACACCATATATTTT. V usage is TRBV27 and J usage is TRBJ1-3; the D gene is possibly TRBD1 (5 bases). CDR3 length: 12 amino acids. Germline CDR1 MNHEY, CDR2 SMNVEV (reference sequence). Trimming pared 6 bases from V and 3 bases from J, leaving 6 bases between.

This clone has just a few counts. The gene calls are TRBV7-2 and TRBJ2-3; a possible D gene is TRBD1 (5 bases). The germline CDR1 and CDR2 sequences are SGHTA and FQGNSA. This CDR3 has 15 residues. Trimming removed 1 base at V and 2 bases at J, with 10 bases between. CDR3 nucleotides: TGTGCCAGCAGCTTAGTTGACAGCCCCACAGATACGCAGTATTTT. This translates into CASSLVDSPTDTQYF.

The J gene is TRBJ2-4, the V gene TRBV28; 8 positions match TRBD2. The CDR3 spans 15 residues. Germline V gene lookup returns CDR1 MDHEN and CDR2 SYDVKM. V shed 10 bases, J shed 6 bases, and the junction held 14 bases outside the gene matches. The CDR3 loop is CATAKAGVFGNIQYF. Here the CDR3 DNA reads TGTGCCACCGCGAAAGCGGGAGTTTTTGGAAACATTCAGTACTTC.

The chain links TRBV2 to TRBJ2-7; D unclear. With 6 bases removed from V and 3 bases from J, the gap between germline ends came to 9 bases. The CDR3 totals 12 residues. Germline assignment: CDR1 SNHLY and CDR2 FYNNEI. The CDR3 spells CASRALDYEQYF. CDR3 DNA: TGTGCCAGCAGAGCCCTTGACTACGAGCAGTACTTC.

V usage is TRBV4-3 and J usage is TRBJ2-7; 13 bases match TRBD2. CDR3 length: 15 amino acids. Trimming removed 2 bases from V and 3 bases from J; junction bases left unmatched: 1. Looked up from germline, CDR1 is LGHNA and CDR2 is YSLEER. CDR3 region: CASSQTSGGGYEQYF. The CDR3 DNA is TGCGCCAGCAGCCAAACTAGCGGGGGGGGCTACGAGCAGTACTTC.